The entry below gives a single TCR beta chain sequence along with its context. Its antigen is currently unknown. This specimen belongs to a study of T cell repertoires in cytomegalovirus infection. On the study more broadly: Recently identified HLA-C-restricted CMV epitopes and well-studied HLA-B-restricted CMV epitopes were used by the study. Public TCR beta signatures indicated both CMV infection and matching HLA type.

TCRdb independently ran MiXCR on the reads; one entry per CDR3 protein. Here the sample spans 570,000 or so distinct CDR3 sequences, about 39% being singletons. Unmatched junction bases numbered 3, after V lost 1 base and J lost 6 bases. The CDR3 runs to 14 residues. Germline values: CDR1 MNHEY, CDR2 SVGEGT. This clonotype originated in a human donor in good health (CMV status not recorded). Some clones in this sample may be carry-over from other donors' samples. The rearrangement links TRBV6-2 or TRBV6-3 to TRBJ2-1; 7 bases match TRBD1. The input for sequencing was cultured PBMCs, taken from culture after CMV antigen stimulation. DNA for the CDR3: TGTGCCAGCAGTTACTTCCACAGGGGCAATGAGCAGTTCTTC. Protein: CASSYFHRGNEQFF.